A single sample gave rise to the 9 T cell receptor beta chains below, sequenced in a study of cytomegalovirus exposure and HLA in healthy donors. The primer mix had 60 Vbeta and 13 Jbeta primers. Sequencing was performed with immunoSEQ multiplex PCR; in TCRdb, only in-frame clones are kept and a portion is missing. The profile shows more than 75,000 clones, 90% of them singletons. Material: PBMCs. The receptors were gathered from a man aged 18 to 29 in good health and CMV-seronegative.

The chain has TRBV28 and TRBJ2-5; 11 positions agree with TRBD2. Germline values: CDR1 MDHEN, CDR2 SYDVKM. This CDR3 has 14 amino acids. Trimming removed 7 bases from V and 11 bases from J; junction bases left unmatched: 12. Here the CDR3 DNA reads TGTGCCAGCATGGGCTCCGGGACTAGCGGCACGCAGTACTTC. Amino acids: CASMGSGTSGTQYF.

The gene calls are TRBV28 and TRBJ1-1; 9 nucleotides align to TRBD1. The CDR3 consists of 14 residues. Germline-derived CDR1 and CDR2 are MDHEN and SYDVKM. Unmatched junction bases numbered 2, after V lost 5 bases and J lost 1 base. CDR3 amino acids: CASSVTGGNTEAFF. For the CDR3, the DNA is TGTGCCAGCAGTGTGACAGGGGGGAACACTGAAGCTTTCTTT.

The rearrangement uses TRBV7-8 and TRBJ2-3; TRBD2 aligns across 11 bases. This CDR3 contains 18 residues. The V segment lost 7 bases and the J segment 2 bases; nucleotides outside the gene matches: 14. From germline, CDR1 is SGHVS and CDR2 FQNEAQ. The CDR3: CASNASGRLVGTTDTQYF. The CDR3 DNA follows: TGTGCCAGCAACGCTAGCGGGAGGCTGGTAGGTACCACAGATACGCAGTATTTT.

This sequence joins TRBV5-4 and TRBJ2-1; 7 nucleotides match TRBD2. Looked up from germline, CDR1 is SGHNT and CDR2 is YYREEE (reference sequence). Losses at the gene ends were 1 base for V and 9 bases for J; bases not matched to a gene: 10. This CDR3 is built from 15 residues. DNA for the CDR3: TGTGCCAGCAGCTTGAGGCGGGAGAAGAGGAGTGAGCAGTTCTTC. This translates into CASSLRREKRSEQFF.

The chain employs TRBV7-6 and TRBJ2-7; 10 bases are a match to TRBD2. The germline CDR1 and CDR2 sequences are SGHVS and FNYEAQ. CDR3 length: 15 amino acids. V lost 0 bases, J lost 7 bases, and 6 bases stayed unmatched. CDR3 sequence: CASSLALAGAGEQYF. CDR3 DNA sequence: TGTGCCAGCAGCTTAGCCCTAGCGGGGGCGGGGGAGCAGTACTTC.

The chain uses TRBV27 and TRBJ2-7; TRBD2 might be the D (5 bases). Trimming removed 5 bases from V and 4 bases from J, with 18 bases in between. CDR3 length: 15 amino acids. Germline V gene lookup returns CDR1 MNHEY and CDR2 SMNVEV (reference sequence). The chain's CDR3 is CASSQFPPRDYEQYF. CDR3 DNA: TGTGCCAGCAGTCAATTCCCCCCCCGGGATTACGAGCAGTACTTC.

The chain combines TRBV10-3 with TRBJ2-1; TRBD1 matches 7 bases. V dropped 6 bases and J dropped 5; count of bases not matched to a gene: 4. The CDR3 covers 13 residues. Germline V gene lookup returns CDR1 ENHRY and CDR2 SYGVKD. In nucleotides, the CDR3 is TGTGCCATCAGGTCCGACAGGGACAATGAGCAGTTCTTC. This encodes CAIRSDRDNEQFF.

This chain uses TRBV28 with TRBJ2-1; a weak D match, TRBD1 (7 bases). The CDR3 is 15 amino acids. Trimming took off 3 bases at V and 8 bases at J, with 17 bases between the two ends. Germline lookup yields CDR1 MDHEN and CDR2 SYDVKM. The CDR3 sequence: CASSFGQVWGDEQFF. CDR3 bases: TGTGCCAGCAGTTTCGGACAGGTGTGGGGGGATGAGCAGTTCTTC.

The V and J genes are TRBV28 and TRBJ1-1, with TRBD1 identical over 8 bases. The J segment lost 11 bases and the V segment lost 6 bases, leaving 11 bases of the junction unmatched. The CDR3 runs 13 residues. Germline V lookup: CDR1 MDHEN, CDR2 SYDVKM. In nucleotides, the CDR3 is TGTGCCAGCAGATATCAGGGGGCGATCGGCGCTTTCTTT. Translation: CASRYQGAIGAFF.